The rows below give T cell receptor beta chains drawn from one sample of a study of B cell selection in AIRE deficiency. TCRdb's copy holds only in-frame clones and misses some; the assay was immunoSEQ multiplex PCR. The data show around 20,000 clones, 85% to 95% seen once. Sample: CD4+CD25+ Tregs sorted from PBMCs. These receptors all stem from a human donor in good health. Both conserved end residues are part of each CDR3.

cdr3_aa: CASSFRGTGDSPLHF; v_call: TRBV7-2; j_call: TRBJ1-6
cdr3_aa: CASSPGTGSYNEQFF; v_call: TRBV4-3; j_call: TRBJ2-1
cdr3_aa: CASSPDSNYGYTF; v_call: TRBV5-1; j_call: TRBJ1-2
cdr3_aa: CASSSTGHRGPLNEQFF; v_call: TRBV28; j_call: TRBJ2-1
cdr3_aa: CASSTSTDTQYF; v_call: TRBV11-2; j_call: TRBJ2-3
cdr3_aa: CASSEGANQPQHF; v_call: TRBV2; j_call: TRBJ1-5
cdr3_aa: CASSSGRTYEQYF; v_call: TRBV6-1; j_call: TRBJ2-7
cdr3_aa: CASSQVPGLYGYTF; v_call: TRBV14; j_call: TRBJ1-2
cdr3_aa: CASSDGPYGYTF; v_call: TRBV6-1; j_call: TRBJ1-2
cdr3_aa: CASSLDRGLPYEQYF; v_call: TRBV7-6; j_call: TRBJ2-7
cdr3_aa: CASSPRTGGLYEQYF; v_call: TRBV19; j_call: TRBJ2-7
cdr3_aa: CASSLRPANEKLFF; v_call: TRBV5-8; j_call: TRBJ1-4
cdr3_aa: CASSSLTGEETQYF; v_call: TRBV6-6; j_call: TRBJ2-5
cdr3_aa: CASSPTRESYEQYF; v_call: TRBV5-1; j_call: TRBJ2-7
cdr3_aa: CASSSPNSPLHF; v_call: TRBV7-3; j_call: TRBJ1-6
cdr3_aa: CASSPLERGSTDTQYF; v_call: TRBV18; j_call: TRBJ2-3
cdr3_aa: CASSFPRSTTSGKNCSYNEQFF; v_call: TRBV12-1; j_call: TRBJ2-1
cdr3_aa: CASSITSGRDYGYTF; v_call: TRBV11-1; j_call: TRBJ1-2
cdr3_aa: CASSLVVGKNIQYF; v_call: TRBV7-2; j_call: TRBJ2-4
cdr3_aa: CASSPRDGPGGGYTF; v_call: TRBV5-1; j_call: TRBJ1-2
cdr3_aa: CASSSSRWLGRGYGYTF; v_call: TRBV7-9; j_call: TRBJ1-2
cdr3_aa: CAGSLNGAPYEQYF; v_call: TRBV28; j_call: TRBJ2-7
cdr3_aa: CASSPGQGSYEQYF; v_call: TRBV5-1; j_call: TRBJ2-7
cdr3_aa: CASSPWSWGTEAFF; v_call: TRBV7-2; j_call: TRBJ1-1
cdr3_aa: CASSFREQYF; v_call: TRBV28; j_call: TRBJ2-7
cdr3_aa: CASIEGSGAGGYTF; v_call: TRBV28; j_call: TRBJ1-2
cdr3_aa: CASSGTGKVGQPQHF; v_call: TRBV2; j_call: TRBJ1-5
cdr3_aa: CASSQEKLAGGRRNEQFF; v_call: TRBV4-2; j_call: TRBJ2-1
cdr3_aa: CAWGPLLAKNIQYF; v_call: TRBV30; j_call: TRBJ2-4
cdr3_aa: CASSVESGEKLFF; v_call: TRBV9; j_call: TRBJ1-4
cdr3_aa: CASSFGLGHRTDTQYF; v_call: TRBV5-1; j_call: TRBJ2-3
cdr3_aa: CASHGLVFYEQYF; v_call: TRBV6-1; j_call: TRBJ2-7
cdr3_aa: CASSPSSSGGEQFF; v_call: TRBV18; j_call: TRBJ2-1
cdr3_aa: CASSPGQSNTEAFF; v_call: TRBV18; j_call: TRBJ1-1
cdr3_aa: CAISERTGTGELFF; v_call: TRBV10-3; j_call: TRBJ2-2
cdr3_aa: CASSRGTEQETQYF; v_call: TRBV7-2; j_call: TRBJ2-5
cdr3_aa: CASPKWGAPGYTF; v_call: TRBV2; j_call: TRBJ1-2
cdr3_aa: CASSISVSGNTGELFF; v_call: TRBV19; j_call: TRBJ2-2
cdr3_aa: CASSNRHRGFANYGYTF; v_call: TRBV21-1; j_call: TRBJ1-2
cdr3_aa: CASRQQGTRDTGELFF; v_call: TRBV7-9; j_call: TRBJ2-2
cdr3_aa: CASGLAPTSANTGELFF; v_call: TRBV19; j_call: TRBJ2-2
cdr3_aa: CASSEAGWARGVAFF; v_call: TRBV2; j_call: TRBJ2-1
cdr3_aa: CAGRIEAFF; v_call: TRBV2; j_call: TRBJ1-1
cdr3_aa: CASSLFLMSSGNTIYF; v_call: TRBV28; j_call: TRBJ1-3